The T cell receptor (beta chain) described here comes from a study of blood T cell dynamics during melanoma immunotherapy. About the study: Patients with metastatic melanoma got pembrolizumab or nivolumab-ipilimumab as first-line care.

After removal of 4 bases from V and 2 bases from J, the junction contained 3 bases not matched to a gene. Germline lookup yields CDR1 SGHNT and CDR2 YENEEA. The CDR3 consists of 16 residues. As for time point: week 3, after first cycle of checkpoint inhibitor. Every bulk PBMC sample received the same 350 ng of DNA. Repertoires were generated with immunoSEQ multiplex PCR, while TCRdb's copy carries only in-frame clones and drops some. The data show approximately 17,000 clones, roughly 87% seen once. This chain joins TRBV11-3 and TRBJ2-3; 13 bases map to TRBD2. This sequence was found in a human donor with melanoma. Sequenced material: blood, taken from a patient treated with checkpoint blockade. CDR3 DNA sequence: TGTGCCAGCAGCTCGGGACTAGCGGGGATCACAGATACGCAGTATTTT. Its protein is CASSSGLAGITDTQYF.